This passage covers 27 T cell receptor beta chains from one sample sequenced in a study of prognosis after radiotherapy for stage I lung cancer. Genomic DNA was subjected to two-round multiplex PCR for amplification of TCR beta CDR3. Specific primers for each TRBV and TRBJ gene were what first-round PCR used. In TCRdb, the multiplex PCR reads were re-called with MiXCR into one record per CDR3 protein. The table has 15,000 to 20,000 distinct CDR3 sequences, 50% seen once. The sample consisted of PBMCs, taken before or after stereotactic body radiation therapy (not recorded which). The receptors were sampled from a donor over 45 with non-small cell lung cancer.

This clonotype was counted many times. This chain connects TRBV25-1 to TRBJ2-5, with D tentatively TRBD1 (5 bases). The ends were cut back, 3 bases at V and 7 bases at J, with 12 bases in the middle. The CDR3 extends over 13 amino acids. Per germline, CDR1 MGHDK and CDR2 SYGVNS. CDR3 loop: CASSDTGLGTQYF. The CDR3 DNA follows: TGTGCCAGCAGTGATACAGGTTTGGGGACCCAGTACTTC.

This clonotype has ten or more counts. V usage is TRBV29-1 and J usage is TRBJ2-1, with TRBD2 identical over 10 bases. Trimming removed 1 base from V and 9 bases from J; junction bases left unmatched: 9. CDR1 SQVTM and CDR2 ANQGSEA come from the germline V gene. The CDR3 is 15 residues long. CDR3 protein: CSVEVGPSGSSEQFF. Here the CDR3 DNA reads TGCAGCGTTGAAGTGGGGCCTAGCGGGAGTAGTGAGCAGTTCTTC.

A note on this clonotype: A far larger clone is just one base off, so this is likely a read error. The gene calls are TRBV6-9 and TRBJ1-1; D remains unclear. The CDR3 is made up of 16 amino acids. Between the trimmed V and J ends, which lost 3 bases and 1 base, there was a span of 15 bases. CDR1 is MNHGY, CDR2 SVAAGI, per germline. The CDR3 nucleotides are TGTGCCAGCAGTTACCTTTCTATTCCGGAGAACACTGAAGCTTTCTTT. It encodes CASSYLSIPENTEAFF.

The chain recombines TRBV11-1 with TRBJ2-7; D remains unclear. Germline V gene data show CDR1 as SGHAT and CDR2 as FQDESV (reference sequence). V was cut by 5 bases and J by 7 bases, with 9 bases left in between. The CDR3 consists of 11 residues. CDR3 residues: CASSLIEEQYF. CDR3 bases: TGTGCCAGCAGCCTAATAGAGGAGCAGTACTTC.

On this clonotype: This is likely an artifact of a read error, given a far larger clone one base away. This chain joins TRBV7-2 and TRBJ2-5; 8 nucleotides align to TRBD2. The DNA end is more similar to TRBJ2-1, so the J call may be wrong. The germline V gene encodes CDR1 SGHTA and CDR2 FQGNSA. The CDR3 loop spans 16 amino acids. CDR3 amino acids: CASSFVAGRHGNEQFF. The CDR3 region has the DNA TGTGCCAGCAGCTTTGTAGCGGGAAGGCATGGTAATGAGCAGTTCTTC.

This clonotype counts as medium-sized. The gene calls are TRBV27 and TRBJ2-7; perhaps TRBD1 as D (6 bases). Germline loops: CDR1 MNHEY, CDR2 SMNVEV (reference sequence). V was clipped by 3 bases and J by 6 bases, with 12 bases between them. This CDR3 is built from 13 residues. The CDR3 region has the DNA TGTGCCAGCAGTTTGGTACAGGGACGCGAGCAGTACTTC. Protein sequence: CASSLVQGREQYF.

This clonotype was seen repeatedly, ten times or more. The chain combines TRBV6-9 with TRBJ2-7; the D is unclear. There are 14 residues in the CDR3. V lost 3 bases and J 5 bases, leaving 14 bases between the germline ends. In germline, CDR1 is MNHGY, CDR2 SVAAGI. Here the CDR3 DNA reads TGTGCCAGCAGTTACGGTCGGGTCAGAGACGAGCAGTACTTC. Amino acid sequence: CASSYGRVRDEQYF.

This clonotype was recorded many times. The chain joins TRBV19 to TRBJ2-1; 8 bases agree with TRBD2. This CDR3 is built from 14 residues. Germline loops: CDR1 LNHDA, CDR2 SQIVND (reference sequence). The V segment lost 7 bases and the J segment 0 bases; nucleotides outside the gene matches: 2. The CDR3 DNA is TGTGCCAGTAAGAGCGGGGGCTCCTACAATGAGCAGTTCTTC. Protein: CASKSGGSYNEQFF.

By share, this clonotype ranks as medium-sized. This chain joins TRBV5-1 and TRBJ1-2; TRBD1 matches 7 bases. J was trimmed by 4 bases and V by 4 bases; bases with no gene match: 13. Germline values: CDR1 SGHRS, CDR2 YFSETQ. This CDR3 has 16 residues. The CDR3 spells CASSLNTGVRSYGYTF. CDR3 nucleotide sequence: TGCGCCAGCAGCCTTAACACAGGGGTTAGATCCTATGGCTACACCTTC.

This clonotype appeared many times. The gene calls are TRBV5-1 and TRBJ1-5; no clear D. V lost 4 bases and J lost 9, with 14 bases in between. The CDR3 totals 13 residues. The V gene's germline CDR1 is SGHRS and CDR2 YFSETQ. CDR3 sequence: CASSPGGSGPQHF. The CDR3 DNA is TGCGCCAGCAGCCCGGGCGGGAGTGGGCCCCAGCATTTT. Full variable domain (rest looked up from reference TRBV5-1 and TRBJ1-5): KAGVTQTPRYLIKTRGQQVTLSCSPISGHRSVSWYQQTPGQGLQFLFEYFSETQRNKGNFPGRFSGRQFSNSRSEMNVSTLELGDSALYLCASSPGGSGPQHFGDGTRLSIL.

On this clonotype: A read error likely explains this, since a far larger clone differs by one base. This chain links TRBV6-4 with TRBJ1-6; no reliable D call. The V and J ends lost 5 bases and 5 bases respectively, with 10 bases between them. Germline V gives CDR1 MRHNA, CDR2 SNTAGT. The CDR3 totals 14 residues. This chain's CDR3 is CASSYDGNNSPLHF. The CDR3 DNA sequence: TGTGCCAGCAGTTATGACGGAAATAATTCACCCCTCCACTTT.

The chain combines TRBV27 with TRBJ1-1, with 7 bases matching TRBD1. The CDR3 covers 14 residues. Germline CDR1 and CDR2: MNHEY and SMNVEV (reference sequence). J lost 1 base, V lost 5 bases, and 4 bases had no gene match. Here the CDR3 reads CASSTGQANTEAFF. The CDR3 coding sequence is TGTGCCAGCAGTACAGGACAGGCGAACACTGAAGCTTTCTTT.

This clonotype has at least ten counts. The rearrangement joins TRBV30 to TRBJ2-7; 7 nucleotides line up with TRBD1. Germline V CDR1 and CDR2: GTSNPN, SVGIG (reference sequence). J gave up 0 bases and V 4 bases, and 6 bases lay outside the gene matches. The CDR3 has 14 residues. CDR3 DNA: TGTGCCTGGACAAGAGGGGGCCCCTCCTACGAGCAGTACTTC. This translates into CAWTRGGPSYEQYF.

The genes are TRBV11-2 and TRBJ2-2; tentative D call: TRBD1 (5 bases). This CDR3 is built from 14 residues. V dropped 0 bases and J dropped 3 bases, with 5 bases sitting between them. CDR1 and CDR2 from the germline V gene are SGHAT and FQNNGV. The CDR3: CASSLEGDTGELFF. The CDR3 coding sequence is TGTGCCAGCAGCTTAGAAGGGGACACCGGGGAGCTGTTTTTT.

Notes on this clonotype: A much larger clonotype is one base distant, so this may be a read error. J is TRBJ2-7 and V is TRBV28; D is possibly TRBD2 (6 bases). V was trimmed by 1 base and J by 6 bases, leaving 25 bases between them. CDR1 MDHEN and CDR2 SYDVKM come from the germline V gene. The CDR3 loop spans 18 amino acids. CDR3 nucleotide sequence: TGTGCCAGCAGTTTATTGGTGGTAGCGGTAGGGCCAGGGTTCGAGCAGTACTTC. Protein sequence: CASSLLVVAVGPGFEQYF.

Ten or more counts support this clonotype. A much bigger clone sits one base away, suggesting this may be a read error. The rearrangement joins TRBV19 to TRBJ1-2; D is unresolved. V lost 3 bases to trimming and J lost 10 bases, with 15 bases between them. Germline CDR1 LNHDA, CDR2 SQIVND (reference sequence). The CDR3 is 13 amino acids. This CDR3 reads CASSMVAVFYYTF. Written as DNA, the CDR3 is TGTGCCAGTAGTATGGTGGCGGTGTTTTACTACACCTTC.

The chain is built from TRBV28 and TRBJ2-1; a weak D match, TRBD1 (5 bases). V was clipped by 6 bases and J by 3 bases, with 9 bases between them. This CDR3 has 13 amino acids. Germline CDR1 MDHEN, CDR2 SYDVKM. CDR3 residues: CASSSDSYNEQFF. The CDR3 DNA sequence: TGTGCCAGCAGCTCAGACAGCTACAATGAGCAGTTCTTC.

This clonotype has a handful of counts. As DNA, the CDR3 is TGTGCCAGCAGCAGAGGTGCATCCATGGAGCAGTACTTC. Its protein product is CASSRGASMEQYF. This sequence joins TRBV6-1 and TRBJ2-7, with no clear D. CDR1 and CDR2 (germline): MNHNS, SASEGT. This CDR3 comprises 13 residues. Trimming stripped 6 bases from V and 7 bases from J, with 16 bases between.

The sample holds many counts of this clonotype. The chain uses TRBV19 and TRBJ1-2; 9 bases are a match to TRBD1. CDR1 and CDR2 from the germline V gene are LNHDA and SQIVND (reference sequence). This CDR3 is 14 amino acids long. The junction had 13 bases not matched to a gene; V was cut back by 10 bases and J by 7 bases. This chain's CDR3 is CATQEGQGRSGYTF. The CDR3 nucleotides are TGTGCCACCCAGGAGGGACAGGGCAGGAGTGGCTACACCTTC.

This clonotype was counted at least ten times. CDR3 amino acids: CASSSLGVISVTDTQYF. CDR3 nucleotide sequence: TGTGCCAGCAGCTCTCTGGGGGTTATATCGGTTACAGATACGCAGTATTTT. The chain carries TRBV7-2 and TRBJ2-3, with D perhaps being TRBD1 or TRBD2 (5 bases each). Trimming pared 4 bases from V and 3 bases from J, leaving 20 bases between. The CDR3 length is 17 residues. Germline V gives CDR1 SGHTA, CDR2 FQGNSA.

This clonotype has at least ten counts. V gene TRBV5-5 combines with J gene TRBJ2-7; 7 bases are shared with TRBD1. Germline loops: CDR1 SGHKS, CDR2 YYEKEE (reference sequence). Trimming at V came to 0 bases and at J to 2 bases, leaving 5 bases not matched to a gene. CDR3 size: 15 residues. CDR3 in DNA: TGTGCCAGCAGCTTGGCCGGGACAGAAACCTACGAGCAGTACTTC. This encodes CASSLAGTETYEQYF.

Ten or more counts support this clonotype. The V gene is TRBV24-1, the J gene TRBJ2-2; 8 bases are shared with TRBD1. The J segment lost 2 bases and the V segment lost 7 bases, leaving 2 bases of the junction unmatched. Germline V gene data show CDR1 as KGHDR and CDR2 as SFDVKD. CDR3 length equals 14 residues. The CDR3 bases are TGTGCCACCAGGACAGGGGCTAACACCGGGGAGCTGTTTTTT. This gives the protein CATRTGANTGELFF.

V usage is TRBV11-2 and J usage is TRBJ2-3, with D maybe TRBD2 (5 bases). The V gene lost 3 bases and the J gene lost 1 base, with 11 bases spanning the gap. The CDR3 sequence is 15 residues long. Germline CDR1 reads SGHAT; CDR2 reads FQNNGV. The CDR3: CASSFRTLGTDTQYF. CDR3 sequence (DNA): TGTGCCAGCAGCTTTAGGACTCTTGGCACAGATACGCAGTATTTT.

As concerns this clonotype: Its ends do not fully match the called genes, so a read error is possible. The CDR3 DNA sequence: TGTGGCAGCAGCTTACGGCGGGTAACAGATACGCAGTATTTT. It encodes CGSSLRRVTDTQYF. The chain links TRBV11-2 to TRBJ2-3, with D tentatively TRBD2 (5 bases). CDR3 length: 14 amino acids. From germline, CDR1 is SGHAT and CDR2 FQNNGV.

At least ten counts were recorded for this clonotype. J is TRBJ2-2 and V is TRBV28, with 7 bases matching TRBD2. The CDR3 totals 15 residues. Trimming removed 2 bases from V and 5 bases from J; junction bases left unmatched: 5. Germline V gives CDR1 MDHEN, CDR2 SYDVKM. This CDR3 reads CASSLLQGGTGELFF. The CDR3 bases are TGTGCCAGCAGTTTACTCCAGGGAGGGACCGGGGAGCTGTTTTTT.

Concerning this clonotype itself: At one of its ends the junction is not consistent with the germline gene, which may arise from a read error. J is TRBJ2-1 and V is TRBV28; tentatively, D is TRBD2 (6 bases). Germline CDR1 is MDHEN and CDR2 is SYDVKM. This CDR3 has 17 residues. This CDR3 is CVSTYPATSCHYNEQFF. Written as DNA, the CDR3 is TGTGTCAGCACCTACCCGGCCACTAGCTGTCACTACAATGAGCAGTTCTTC. Combining the CDR3 with reference TRBV28 and TRBJ2-1 gives the whole variable domain DVKVTQSSRYLVKRTGEKVFLECVQDMDHENMFWYRQDPGLGLRLIYFSYDVKMKEKGDIPEGYSVSREKKERFSLILESASTNQTSMYLCVSTYPATSCHYNEQFFGPGTRLTVL.

The V gene is TRBV5-1, the J gene TRBJ1-2, with TRBD1 matching 7 bases. CDR3 length: 13 amino acids. Germline-derived CDR1 and CDR2 are SGHRS and YFSETQ. J was trimmed by 5 bases and V by 0 bases; bases with no gene match: 1. CDR3 sequence reads: CASSLATGYGYTF. The CDR3 coding sequence is TGCGCCAGCAGCTTGGCGACAGGGTATGGCTACACCTTC.